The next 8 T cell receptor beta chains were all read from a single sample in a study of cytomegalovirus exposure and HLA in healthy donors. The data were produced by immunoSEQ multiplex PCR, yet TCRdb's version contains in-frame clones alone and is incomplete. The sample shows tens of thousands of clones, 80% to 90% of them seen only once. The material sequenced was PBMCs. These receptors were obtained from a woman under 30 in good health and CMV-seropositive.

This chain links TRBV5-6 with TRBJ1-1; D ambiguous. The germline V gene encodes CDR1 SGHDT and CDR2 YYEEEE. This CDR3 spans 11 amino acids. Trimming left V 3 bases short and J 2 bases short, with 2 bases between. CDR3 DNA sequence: TGTGCCAGCAGCTCTAACACTGAAGCTTTCTTT. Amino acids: CASSSNTEAFF. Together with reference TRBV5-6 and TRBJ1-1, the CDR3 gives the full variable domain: DAGVTQSPTHLIKTRGQQVTLRCSPKSGHDTVSWYQQALGQGPQFIFQYYEEEERQRGNFPDRFSGHQFPNYSSELNVNALLLGDSALYLCASSSNTEAFFGQGTRLTVV.

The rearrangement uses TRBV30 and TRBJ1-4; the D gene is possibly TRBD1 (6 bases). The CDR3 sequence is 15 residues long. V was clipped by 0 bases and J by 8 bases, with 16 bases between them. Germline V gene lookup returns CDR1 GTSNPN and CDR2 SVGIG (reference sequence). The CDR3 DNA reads TGTGCCTGGAGTGTGCAGGGGAGGGAAAACGAAAAACTGTTTTTT. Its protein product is CAWSVQGRENEKLFF.

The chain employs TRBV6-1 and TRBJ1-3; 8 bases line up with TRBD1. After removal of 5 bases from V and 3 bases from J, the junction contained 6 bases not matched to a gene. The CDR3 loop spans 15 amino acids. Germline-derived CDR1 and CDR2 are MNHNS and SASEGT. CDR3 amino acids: CASSSDRGSGNTIYF. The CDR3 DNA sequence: TGTGCCAGCAGTTCAGACAGGGGAAGTGGAAACACCATATATTTT.

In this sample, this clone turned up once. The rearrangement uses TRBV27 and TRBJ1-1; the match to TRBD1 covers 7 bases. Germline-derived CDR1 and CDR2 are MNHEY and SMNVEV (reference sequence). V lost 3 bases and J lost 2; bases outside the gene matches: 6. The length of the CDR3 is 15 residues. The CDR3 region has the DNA TGTGCCAGCAGTTTTACAGGGGCTTTAAACACTGAAGCTTTCTTT. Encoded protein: CASSFTGALNTEAFF.

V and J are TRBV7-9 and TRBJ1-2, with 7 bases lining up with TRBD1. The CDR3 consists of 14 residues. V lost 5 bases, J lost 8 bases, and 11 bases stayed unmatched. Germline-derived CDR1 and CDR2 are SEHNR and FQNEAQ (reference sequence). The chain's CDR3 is CASSPTDRRGGYTF. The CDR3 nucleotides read TGTGCCAGCAGCCCGACGGACAGGCGGGGAGGCTACACCTTC.

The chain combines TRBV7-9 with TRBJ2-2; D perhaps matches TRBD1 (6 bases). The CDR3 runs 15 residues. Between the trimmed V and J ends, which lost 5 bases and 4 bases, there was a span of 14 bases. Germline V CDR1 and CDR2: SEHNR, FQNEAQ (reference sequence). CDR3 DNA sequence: TGTGCCAGCAGCCGAGCCCCAGGGGCCACCGGGGAGCTGTTTTTT. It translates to CASSRAPGATGELFF. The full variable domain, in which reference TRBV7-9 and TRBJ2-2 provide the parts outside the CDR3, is DTGVSQNPRHKITKRGQNVTFRCDPISEHNRLYWYRQTLGQGPEFLTYFQNEAQLEKSRLLSDRFSAERPKGSFSTLEIQRTEQGDSAMYLCASSRAPGATGELFFGEGSRLTVL.

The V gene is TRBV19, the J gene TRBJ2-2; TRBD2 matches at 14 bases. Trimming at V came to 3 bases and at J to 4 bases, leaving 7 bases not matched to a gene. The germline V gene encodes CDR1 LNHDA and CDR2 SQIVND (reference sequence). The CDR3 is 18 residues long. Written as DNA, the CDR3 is TGTGCCAGTAGTATTTCGGGACTAGCGGGAGCTCCCACCGGGGAGCTGTTTTTT. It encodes CASSISGLAGAPTGELFF.

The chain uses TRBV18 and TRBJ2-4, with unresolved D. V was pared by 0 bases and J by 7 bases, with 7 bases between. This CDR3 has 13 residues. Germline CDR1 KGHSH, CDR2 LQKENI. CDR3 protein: CASSPPAVNIQYF. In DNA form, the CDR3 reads TGTGCCAGCTCACCACCGGCAGTGAACATTCAGTACTTC.